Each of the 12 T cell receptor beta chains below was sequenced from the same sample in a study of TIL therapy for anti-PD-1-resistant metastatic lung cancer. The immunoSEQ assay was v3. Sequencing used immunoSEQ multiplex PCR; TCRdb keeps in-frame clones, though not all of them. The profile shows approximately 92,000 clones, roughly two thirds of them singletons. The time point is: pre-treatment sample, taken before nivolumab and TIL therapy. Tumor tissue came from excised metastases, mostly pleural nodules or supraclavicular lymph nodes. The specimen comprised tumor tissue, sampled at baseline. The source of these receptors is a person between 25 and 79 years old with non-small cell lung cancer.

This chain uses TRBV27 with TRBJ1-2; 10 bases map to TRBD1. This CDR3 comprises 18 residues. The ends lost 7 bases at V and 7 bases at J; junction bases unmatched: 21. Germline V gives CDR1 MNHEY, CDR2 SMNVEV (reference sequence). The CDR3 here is CASKRWEGTGAILSGYTF. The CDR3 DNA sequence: TGTGCCAGCAAAAGGTGGGAAGGGACAGGGGCCATTCTCTCTGGCTACACCTTC.

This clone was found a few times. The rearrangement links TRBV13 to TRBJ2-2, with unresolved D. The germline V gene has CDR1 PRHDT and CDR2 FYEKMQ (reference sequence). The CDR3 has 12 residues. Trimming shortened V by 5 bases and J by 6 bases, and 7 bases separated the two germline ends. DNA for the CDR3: TGTGCCAGCAGCCGATTGGCCGGGGAGCTGTTTTTT. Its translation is CASSRLAGELFF.

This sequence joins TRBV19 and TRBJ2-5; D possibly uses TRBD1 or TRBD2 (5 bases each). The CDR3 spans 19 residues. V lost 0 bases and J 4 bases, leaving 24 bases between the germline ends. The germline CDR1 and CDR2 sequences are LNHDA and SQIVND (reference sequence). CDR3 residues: CASSIDLIPSQVRGETQYF. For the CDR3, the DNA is TGTGCCAGTAGTATAGACCTTATCCCTTCACAGGTCCGGGGAGAGACCCAGTACTTC.

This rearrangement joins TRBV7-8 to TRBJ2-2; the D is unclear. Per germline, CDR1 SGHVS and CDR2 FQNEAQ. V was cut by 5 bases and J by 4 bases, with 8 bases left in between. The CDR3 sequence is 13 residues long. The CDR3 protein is CASSAYTTGELFF. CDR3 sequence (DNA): TGTGCCAGCAGCGCCTATACCACCGGGGAGCTGTTTTTT.

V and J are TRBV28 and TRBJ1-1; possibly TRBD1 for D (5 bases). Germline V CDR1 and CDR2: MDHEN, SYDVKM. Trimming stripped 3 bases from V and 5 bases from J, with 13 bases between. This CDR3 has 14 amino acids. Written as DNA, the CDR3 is TGTGCCAGCAGTTTCCGGGGGGAGAGGACTGAAGCTTTCTTT. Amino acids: CASSFRGERTEAFF.

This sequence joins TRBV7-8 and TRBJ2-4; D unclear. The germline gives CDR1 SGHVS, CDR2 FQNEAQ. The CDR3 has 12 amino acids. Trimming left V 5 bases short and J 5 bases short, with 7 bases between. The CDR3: CASSPTENIQYF. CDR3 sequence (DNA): TGTGCCAGCAGCCCGACCGAAAACATTCAGTACTTC.

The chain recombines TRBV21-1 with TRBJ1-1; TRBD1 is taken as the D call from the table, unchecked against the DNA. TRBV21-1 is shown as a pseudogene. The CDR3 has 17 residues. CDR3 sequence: CASSILKLQGENTEAFF. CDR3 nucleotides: TGTGCCAGCAGCATACTAAAACTCCAGGGGGAAAACACTGAAGCTTTCTTT.

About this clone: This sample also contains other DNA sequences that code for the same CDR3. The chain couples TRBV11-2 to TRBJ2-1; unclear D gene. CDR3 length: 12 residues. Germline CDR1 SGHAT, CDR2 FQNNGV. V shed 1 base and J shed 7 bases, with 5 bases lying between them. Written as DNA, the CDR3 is TGTGCCAGCAGCTTAGTCGGGAATGAGCAGTTCTTC. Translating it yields CASSLVGNEQFF.

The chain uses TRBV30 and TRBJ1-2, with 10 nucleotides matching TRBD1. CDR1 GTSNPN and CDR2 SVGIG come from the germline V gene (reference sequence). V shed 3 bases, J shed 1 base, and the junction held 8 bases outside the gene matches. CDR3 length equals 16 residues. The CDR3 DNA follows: TGTGCCTGGAGGGCGCACGGGACAGGGGATAACTATGGCTACACCTTC. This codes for CAWRAHGTGDNYGYTF.

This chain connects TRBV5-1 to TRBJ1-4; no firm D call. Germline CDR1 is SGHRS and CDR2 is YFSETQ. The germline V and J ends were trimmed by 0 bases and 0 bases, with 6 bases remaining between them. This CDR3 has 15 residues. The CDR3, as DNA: TGCGCCAGCAGCTTGGGTACTACAACTAATGAAAAACTGTTTTTT. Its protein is CASSLGTTTNEKLFF.

CDR3 nucleotides: TGTGCCAGCAGCCAAGGCTATTCACCCCTCCACTTT. It translates to CASSQGYSPLHF. The chain joins TRBV3-1 (or the pseudogene TRBV3-2) to TRBJ1-6; no definite D call. The V end was cut by 1 base, the J end by 8 bases, with 3 bases between. The CDR3 has 12 residues. CDR1 is LGHDT and CDR2 is YNNKEL in the germline V gene (reference sequence).

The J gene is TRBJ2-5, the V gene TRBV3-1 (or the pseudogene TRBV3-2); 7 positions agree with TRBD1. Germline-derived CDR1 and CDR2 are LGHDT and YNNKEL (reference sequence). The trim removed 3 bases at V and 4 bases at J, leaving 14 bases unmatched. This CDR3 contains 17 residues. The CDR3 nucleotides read TGTGCCAGCAGCCAGGAAAGACAGGGCAAGAACGGAGAGACCCAGTACTTC. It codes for CASSQERQGKNGETQYF.